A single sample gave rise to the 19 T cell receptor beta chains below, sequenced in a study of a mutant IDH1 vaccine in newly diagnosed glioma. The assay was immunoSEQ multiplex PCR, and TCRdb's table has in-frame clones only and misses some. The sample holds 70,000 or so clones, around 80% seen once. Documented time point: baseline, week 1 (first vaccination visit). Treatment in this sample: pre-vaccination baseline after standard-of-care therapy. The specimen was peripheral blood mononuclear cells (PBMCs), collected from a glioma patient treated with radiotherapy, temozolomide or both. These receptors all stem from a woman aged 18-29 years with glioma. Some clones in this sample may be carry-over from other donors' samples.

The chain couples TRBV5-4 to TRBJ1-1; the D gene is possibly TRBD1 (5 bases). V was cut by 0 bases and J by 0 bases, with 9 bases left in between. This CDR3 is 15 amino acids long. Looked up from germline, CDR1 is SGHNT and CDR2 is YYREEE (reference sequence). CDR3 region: CASSLVGQLNTEAFF. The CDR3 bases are TGTGCCAGCAGCTTGGTCGGACAATTGAACACTGAAGCTTTCTTT.

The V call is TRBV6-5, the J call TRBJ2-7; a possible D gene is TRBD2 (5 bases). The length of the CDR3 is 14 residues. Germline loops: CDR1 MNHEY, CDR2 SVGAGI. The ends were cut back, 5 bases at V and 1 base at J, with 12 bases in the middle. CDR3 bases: TGTGCCAGCAGTAAGAGGGAGTTGTCCTACGAGCAGTACTTC. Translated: CASSKRELSYEQYF.

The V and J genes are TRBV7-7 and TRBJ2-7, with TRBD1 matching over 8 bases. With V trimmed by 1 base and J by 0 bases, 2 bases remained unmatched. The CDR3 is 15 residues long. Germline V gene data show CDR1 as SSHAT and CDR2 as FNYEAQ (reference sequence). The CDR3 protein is CASSLDQGASYEQYF. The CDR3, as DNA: TGTGCCAGCAGCTTAGACCAGGGGGCCTCCTACGAGCAGTACTTC.

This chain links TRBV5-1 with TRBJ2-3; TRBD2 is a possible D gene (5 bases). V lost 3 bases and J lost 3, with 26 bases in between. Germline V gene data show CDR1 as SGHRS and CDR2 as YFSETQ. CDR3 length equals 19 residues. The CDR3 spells CASSSWWGSVISGTDTQYF. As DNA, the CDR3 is TGCGCCAGCAGCTCCTGGTGGGGATCGGTAATATCGGGAACAGATACGCAGTATTTT.

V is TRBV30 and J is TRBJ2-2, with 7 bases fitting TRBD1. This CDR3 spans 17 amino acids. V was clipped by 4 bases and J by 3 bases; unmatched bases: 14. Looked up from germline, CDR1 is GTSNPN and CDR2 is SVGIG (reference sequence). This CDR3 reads CAWNKLYRGGDTGELFF. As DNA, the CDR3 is TGTGCCTGGAACAAACTCTACAGGGGCGGAGACACCGGGGAGCTGTTTTTT.

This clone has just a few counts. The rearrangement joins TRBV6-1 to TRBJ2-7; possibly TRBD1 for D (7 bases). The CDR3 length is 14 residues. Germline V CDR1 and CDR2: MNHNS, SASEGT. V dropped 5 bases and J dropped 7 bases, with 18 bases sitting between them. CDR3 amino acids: CASSYEPGGREQYF. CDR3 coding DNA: TGTGCCAGCAGTTATGAACCAGGGGGGAGGGAGCAGTACTTC.

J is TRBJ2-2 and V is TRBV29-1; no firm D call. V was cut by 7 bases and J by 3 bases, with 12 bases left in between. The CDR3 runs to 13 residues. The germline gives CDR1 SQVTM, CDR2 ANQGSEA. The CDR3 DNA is TGCAGCGGAAAGCCTCAACACACCGGGGAGCTGTTTTTT. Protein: CSGKPQHTGELFF.

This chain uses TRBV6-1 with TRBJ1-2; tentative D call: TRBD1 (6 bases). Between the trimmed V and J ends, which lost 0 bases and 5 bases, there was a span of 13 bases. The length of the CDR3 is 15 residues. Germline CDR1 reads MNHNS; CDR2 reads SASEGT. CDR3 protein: CASSEATGLPYGYTF. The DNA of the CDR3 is TGTGCCAGCAGTGAAGCTACAGGGCTCCCATATGGCTACACCTTC.

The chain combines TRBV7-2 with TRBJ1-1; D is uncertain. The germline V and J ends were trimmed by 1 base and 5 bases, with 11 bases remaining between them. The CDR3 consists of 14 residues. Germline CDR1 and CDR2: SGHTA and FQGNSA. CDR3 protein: CASSLGSYGTEAFF. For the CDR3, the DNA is TGTGCCAGCAGCTTAGGGAGTTATGGGACTGAAGCTTTCTTT.

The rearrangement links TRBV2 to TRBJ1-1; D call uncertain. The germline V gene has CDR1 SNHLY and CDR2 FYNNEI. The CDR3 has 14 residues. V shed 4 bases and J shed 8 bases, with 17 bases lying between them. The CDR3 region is CASSAPGPGTEAFF. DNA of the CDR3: TGTGCCAGCAGTGCCCCCGGCCCCGGTACGGAAGCTTTCTTT.

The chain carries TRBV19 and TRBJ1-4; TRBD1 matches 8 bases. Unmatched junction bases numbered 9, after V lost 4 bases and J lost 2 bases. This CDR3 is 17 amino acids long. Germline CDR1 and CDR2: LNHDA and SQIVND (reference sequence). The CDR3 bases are TGTGCCAGTAGTACCGTGGGACAGGCTTGGACTAATGAAAAACTGTTTTTT. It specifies CASSTVGQAWTNEKLFF. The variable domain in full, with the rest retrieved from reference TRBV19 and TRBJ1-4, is DGGITQSPKYLFRKEGQNVTLSCEQNLNHDAMYWYRQDPGQGLRLIYYSQIVNDFQKGDIAEGYSVSREKKESFPLTVTSAQKNPTAFYLCASSTVGQAWTNEKLFFGSGTQLSVL.

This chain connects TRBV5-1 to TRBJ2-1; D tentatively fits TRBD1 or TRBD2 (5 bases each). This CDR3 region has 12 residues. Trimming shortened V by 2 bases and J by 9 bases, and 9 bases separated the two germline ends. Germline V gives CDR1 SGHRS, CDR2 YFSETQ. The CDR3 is CASSFGGAEQFF. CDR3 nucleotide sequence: TGCGCCAGCAGCTTTGGGGGAGCTGAGCAGTTCTTC.

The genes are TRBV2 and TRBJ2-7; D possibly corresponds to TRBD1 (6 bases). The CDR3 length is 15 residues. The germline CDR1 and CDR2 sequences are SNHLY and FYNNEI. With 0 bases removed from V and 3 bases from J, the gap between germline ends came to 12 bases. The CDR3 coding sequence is TGTGCCAGCAGTGAAGCCGGGACACCATACTACGAGCAGTACTTC. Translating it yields CASSEAGTPYYEQYF.

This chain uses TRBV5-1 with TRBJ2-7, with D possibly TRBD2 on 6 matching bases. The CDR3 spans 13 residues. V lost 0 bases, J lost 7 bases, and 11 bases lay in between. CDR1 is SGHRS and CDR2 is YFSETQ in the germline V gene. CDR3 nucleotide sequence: TGCGCCAGCAGCTTGGCCGGGAGCCAGGAGCAGTACTTC. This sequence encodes CASSLAGSQEQYF.

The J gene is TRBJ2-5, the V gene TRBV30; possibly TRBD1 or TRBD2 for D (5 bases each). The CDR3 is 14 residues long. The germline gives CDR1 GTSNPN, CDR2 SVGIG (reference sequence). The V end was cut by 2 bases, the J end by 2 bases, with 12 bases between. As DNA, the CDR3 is TGTGCCTGGAGTACTCGGGACCGACAAGAGACCCAGTACTTC. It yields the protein CAWSTRDRQETQYF.

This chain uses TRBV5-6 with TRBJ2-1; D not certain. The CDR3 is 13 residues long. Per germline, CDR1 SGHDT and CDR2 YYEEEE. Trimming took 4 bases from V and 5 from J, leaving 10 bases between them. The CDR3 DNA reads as TGTGCCAGCAGCCATGGGCTGAACAATGAGCAGTTCTTC. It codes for CASSHGLNNEQFF.

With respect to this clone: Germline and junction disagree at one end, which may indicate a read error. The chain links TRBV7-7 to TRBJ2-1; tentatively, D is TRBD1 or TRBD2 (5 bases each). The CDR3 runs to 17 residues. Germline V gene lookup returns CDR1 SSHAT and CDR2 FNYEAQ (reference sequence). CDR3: CASSLGVGRVSYNEQFF. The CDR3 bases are TGTGCTAGCAGCTTAGGGGTAGGGCGGGTCTCCTACAATGAGCAGTTCTTC.

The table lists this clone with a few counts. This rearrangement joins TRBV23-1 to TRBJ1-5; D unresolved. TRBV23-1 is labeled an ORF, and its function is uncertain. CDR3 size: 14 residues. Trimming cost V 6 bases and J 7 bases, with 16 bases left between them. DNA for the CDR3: TGCGCCAGCAGCCCATCCCCTAGAGGACAGCCCCAGCATTTT. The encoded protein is CASSPSPRGQPQHF.

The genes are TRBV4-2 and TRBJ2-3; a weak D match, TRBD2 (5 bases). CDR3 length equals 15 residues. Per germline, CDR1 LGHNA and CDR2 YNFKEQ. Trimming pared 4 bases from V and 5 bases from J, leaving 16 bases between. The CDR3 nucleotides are TGTGCCAGCAGCCCAACGGACTGGTCAGGAGATACGCAGTATTTT. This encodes CASSPTDWSGDTQYF.